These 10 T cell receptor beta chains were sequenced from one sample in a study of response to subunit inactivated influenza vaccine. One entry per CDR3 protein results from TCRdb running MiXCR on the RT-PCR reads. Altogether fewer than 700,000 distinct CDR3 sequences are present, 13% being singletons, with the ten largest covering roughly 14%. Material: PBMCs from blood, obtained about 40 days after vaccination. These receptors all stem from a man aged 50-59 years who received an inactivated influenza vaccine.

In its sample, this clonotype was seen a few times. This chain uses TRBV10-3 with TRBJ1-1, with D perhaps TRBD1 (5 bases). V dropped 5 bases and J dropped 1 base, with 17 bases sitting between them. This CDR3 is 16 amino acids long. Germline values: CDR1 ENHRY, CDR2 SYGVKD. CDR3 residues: CAISLTSGTANTEAFF. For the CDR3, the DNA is TGTGCCATCAGTCTCACCTCCGGGACGGCGAACACTGAAGCTTTCTTT.

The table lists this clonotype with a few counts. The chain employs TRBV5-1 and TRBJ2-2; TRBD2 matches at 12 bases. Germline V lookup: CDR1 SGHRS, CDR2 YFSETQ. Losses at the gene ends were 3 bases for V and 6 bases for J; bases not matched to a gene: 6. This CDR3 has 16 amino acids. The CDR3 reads CASSSGLAGRAGELFF. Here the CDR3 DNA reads TGCGCCAGCAGCTCCGGACTAGCGGGAAGGGCCGGGGAGCTGTTTTTT. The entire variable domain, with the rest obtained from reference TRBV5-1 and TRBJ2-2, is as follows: KAGVTQTPRYLIKTRGQQVTLSCSPISGHRSVSWYQQTPGQGLQFLFEYFSETQRNKGNFPGRFSGRQFSNSRSEMNVSTLELGDSALYLCASSSGLAGRAGELFFGEGSRLTVL.

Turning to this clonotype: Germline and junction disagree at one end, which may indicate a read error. The CDR3 region is CVSGSANTEAFF. The CDR3 bases are TGTGTCAGCGGCAGTGCGAACACTGAAGCTTTCTTT. J is TRBJ1-1 and V is TRBV6-2 or TRBV6-3; unclear D gene. Germline V gene sequence: CDR1 MNHEY, CDR2 SVGEGT. The CDR3 sequence is 12 residues long.

The CDR3 sequence is CASSLSDNEQFF. For the CDR3, the DNA is TGTGCCAGCAGCTTAAGCGACAATGAGCAGTTCTTC. V gene TRBV7-3 combines with J gene TRBJ2-1; the D is unclear. The CDR3 length is 12 residues. The germline V gene has CDR1 SGHTA and CDR2 FQGTGA. Trimming removed 1 base from V and 5 bases from J, with 3 bases in between.

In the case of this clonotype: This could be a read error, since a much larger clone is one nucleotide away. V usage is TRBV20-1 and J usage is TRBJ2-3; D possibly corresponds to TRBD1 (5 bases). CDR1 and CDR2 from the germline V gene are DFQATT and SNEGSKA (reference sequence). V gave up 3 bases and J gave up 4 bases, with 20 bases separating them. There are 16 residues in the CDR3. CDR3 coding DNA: TGCAGTGCTAGGGACCCCGGACATAGTAGCTCAGATACGCAGTATTTT. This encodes CSARDPGHSSSDTQYF.

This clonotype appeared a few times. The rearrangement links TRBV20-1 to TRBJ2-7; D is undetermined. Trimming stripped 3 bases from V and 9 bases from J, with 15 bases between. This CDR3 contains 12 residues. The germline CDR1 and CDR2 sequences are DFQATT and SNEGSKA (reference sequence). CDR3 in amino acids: CSARGEGRVQYF. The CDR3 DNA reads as TGCAGTGCTAGGGGCGAAGGTCGGGTGCAGTACTTC.

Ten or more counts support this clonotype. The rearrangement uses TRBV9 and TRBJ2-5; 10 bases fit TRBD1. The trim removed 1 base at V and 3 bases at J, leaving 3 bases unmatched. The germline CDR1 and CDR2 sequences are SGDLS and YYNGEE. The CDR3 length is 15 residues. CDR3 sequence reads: CASSVFGTGEETQYF. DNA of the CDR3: TGTGCCAGCAGCGTATTTGGGACAGGGGAAGAGACCCAGTACTTC.

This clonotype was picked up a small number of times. CDR3 sequence (DNA): TGTGCCAGCAGTTTAGTCATAAGACAGGGGGTCCCGGGGTTCTTC. Translating it yields CASSLVIRQGVPGFF. J is TRBJ2-1 and V is TRBV12-3 or TRBV12-4; 9 bases map to TRBD1. Losses at the gene ends were 1 base for V and 15 bases for J; bases not matched to a gene: 13. This CDR3 has 15 residues.

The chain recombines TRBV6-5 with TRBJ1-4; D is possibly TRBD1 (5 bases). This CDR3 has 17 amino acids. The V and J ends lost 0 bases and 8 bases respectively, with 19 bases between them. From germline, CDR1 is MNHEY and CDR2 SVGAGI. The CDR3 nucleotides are TGTGCCAGCAGTTACTCCAGTTTCCCCAGGGCGGACGAAAAACTGTTTTTT. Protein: CASSYSSFPRADEKLFF.

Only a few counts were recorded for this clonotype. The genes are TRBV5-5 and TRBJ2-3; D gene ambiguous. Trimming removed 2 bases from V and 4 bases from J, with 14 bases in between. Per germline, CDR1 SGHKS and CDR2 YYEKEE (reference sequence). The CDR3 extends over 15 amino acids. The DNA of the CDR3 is TGTGCCAGCAGCTTCCCCCCGCTGCGGTCAGATACGCAGTATTTT. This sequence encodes CASSFPPLRSDTQYF.